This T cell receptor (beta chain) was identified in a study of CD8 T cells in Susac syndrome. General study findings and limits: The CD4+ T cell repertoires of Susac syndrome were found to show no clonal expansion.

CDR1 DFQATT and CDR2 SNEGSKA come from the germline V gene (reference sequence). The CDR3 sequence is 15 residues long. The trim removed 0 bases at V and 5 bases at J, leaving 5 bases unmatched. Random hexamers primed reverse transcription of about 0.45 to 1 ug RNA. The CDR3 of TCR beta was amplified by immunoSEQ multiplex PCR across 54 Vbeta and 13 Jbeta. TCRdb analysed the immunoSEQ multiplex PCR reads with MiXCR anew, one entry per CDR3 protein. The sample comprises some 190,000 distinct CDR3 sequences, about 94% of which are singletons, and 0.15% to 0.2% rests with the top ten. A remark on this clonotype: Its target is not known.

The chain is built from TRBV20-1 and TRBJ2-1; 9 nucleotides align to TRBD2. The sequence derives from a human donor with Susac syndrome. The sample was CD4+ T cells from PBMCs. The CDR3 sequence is CSARDLAGMHNEQFF. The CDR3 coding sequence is TGCAGTGCTAGAGATCTAGCGGGAATGCACAATGAGCAGTTCTTC.